The 4 T cell receptor beta chains below come from one sample, sequenced in a study of blood T cell repertoires in COVID-19. Sequencing used immunoSEQ multiplex PCR; TCRdb keeps in-frame clones, though not all of them. Of about 140,000 clones listed, about 87% are singletons. Sequences were obtained from peripheral blood. The origin of the receptors is a man aged 45-65 years who had recovered from COVID-19.

The chain joins TRBV7-8 to TRBJ1-1; D may be TRBD1 (6 bases). The CDR3 is 14 residues long. The germline V gene has CDR1 SGHVS and CDR2 FQNEAQ. V shed 1 base and J shed 1 base, with 7 bases lying between them. CDR3 nucleotide sequence: TGTGCCAGCAGCTTAGTAGGGGGGAACACTGAAGCTTTCTTT. This encodes CASSLVGGNTEAFF.

The chain recombines TRBV29-1 with TRBJ1-1; D not resolved. V was pared by 2 bases and J by 8 bases, with 15 bases between. CDR1 is SQVTM and CDR2 is ANQGSEA in the germline V gene. This CDR3 spans 13 amino acids. The CDR3 loop reads CSVERLEGLEAFF. The CDR3 DNA sequence: TGCAGCGTTGAAAGGCTCGAGGGATTAGAAGCTTTCTTT.

This clone was observed a few times. The chain uses TRBV3-1 (or the pseudogene TRBV3-2) and TRBJ2-1; 9 bases are shared with TRBD2. CDR3 length: 13 residues. V gave up 1 base and J gave up 15 bases; unmatched junction bases: 7. Germline lookup yields CDR1 LGHDT and CDR2 YNNKEL (reference sequence). CDR3 in amino acids: CASSQAASGVVFF. In DNA, the CDR3 is TGTGCCAGCAGCCAAGCGGCTAGCGGGGTAGTGTTCTTC.

The chain employs TRBV6-5 and TRBJ2-3; D might be TRBD2 (6 bases). This CDR3 has 16 amino acids. The germline gives CDR1 MNHEY, CDR2 SVGAGI. V was pared by 4 bases and J by 6 bases, with 20 bases between. The CDR3 DNA is TGTGCCAGCAGTTTGGGCATGGGGGGTATTTTGGATACGCAGTATTTT. It translates to CASSLGMGGILDTQYF.